This TCR beta chain was captured in a study of blood T cell repertoires in COVID-19. Study in general: Whether acute or convalescent, the COVID-19 samples came from the United States, Italy and Spain.

V lost 6 bases, J lost 9 bases, and 12 bases lay in between. The CDR3 runs to 12 residues. The germline CDR1 and CDR2 sequences are SQVTM and ANQGSEA. Per the original methods: By means of reference gene primer amplification, nucleated cell counts were estimated. Sequencing was performed with immunoSEQ multiplex PCR; in TCRdb, only in-frame clones are kept and a portion is missing. From that table come the V and J calls and clone size; the DNA was used to work out D and trimming. The sample yields a few hundred thousand clones, more than 85% seen once. Grouping used clinical history reported by participants in a survey and questionnaire. It was within 2 weeks before study entry that exposed participants met a COVID-19 case.

The chain carries TRBV29-1 and TRBJ2-6; D may be TRBD1 (6 bases). The specimen sequenced was PBMCs or T cells enriched from blood (not recorded which). The receptor was isolated from a woman aged 40 to 50 who had been exposed to COVID-19. CDR3 residues: CSVVQGNNVLTF. As DNA, the CDR3 is TGCAGCGTCGTTCAGGGGAACAACGTCCTGACTTTC.